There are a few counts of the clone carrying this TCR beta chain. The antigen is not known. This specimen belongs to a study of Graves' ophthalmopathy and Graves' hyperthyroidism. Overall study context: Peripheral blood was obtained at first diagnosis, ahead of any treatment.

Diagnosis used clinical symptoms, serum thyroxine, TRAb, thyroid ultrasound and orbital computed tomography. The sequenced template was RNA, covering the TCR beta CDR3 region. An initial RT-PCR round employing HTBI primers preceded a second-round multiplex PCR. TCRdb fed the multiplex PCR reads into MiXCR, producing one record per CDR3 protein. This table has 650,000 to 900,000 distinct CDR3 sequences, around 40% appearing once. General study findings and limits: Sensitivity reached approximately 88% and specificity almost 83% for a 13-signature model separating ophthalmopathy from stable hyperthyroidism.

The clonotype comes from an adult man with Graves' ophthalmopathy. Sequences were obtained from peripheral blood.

Here the CDR3 reads CASSSGQESYFHF. The CDR3 DNA is TGTGCCAGCAGCTCGGGACAGGAAAGTTATTTCCACTTT. The chain recombines TRBV7-2 with TRBJ1-6; TRBD1 agrees at 8 bases. Germline V gene data show CDR1 as SGHTA and CDR2 as FQGNSA. This CDR3 comprises 13 residues. V shed 4 bases and J 17 bases; nucleotides not matched to a gene: 10.